One sample yielded the 5 T cell receptor beta chains listed below, sequenced in a study of regulatory T cells in long-lasting Graves disease. Time point given: persistent/refractory GD, antithyroid drugs over 5 years with positive TRAb. The TCR library used RNA extracted from PBMCs. CDR3-region Arm-PCR and iRepertoire HTBI primers produced the TCR beta libraries. Each CDR3 protein is one row after TCRdb ran MiXCR on the multiplex PCR reads. This sample carries about 470,000 distinct CDR3 sequences, 20% to 25% of them seen once, and the ten largest clones take 6.5% to 9%. This specimen consisted of peripheral blood mononuclear cells (PBMCs), obtained when the disease was refractory, from a patient treated with antithyroid drugs. These receptors were collected from a female donor with Graves disease.

Only a few counts were recorded for this clonotype. A junction boundary mismatches the germline segment, possibly from a read error. This chain links TRBV6-9 with TRBJ1-2, with D maybe TRBD1 (5 bases). The CDR3 contains 13 residues. Per germline, CDR1 MNHGY and CDR2 SVAAGI. CDR3 DNA: TGTGTCAGCAGTTACAGACAGTATGATGGCTACACCTTC. This encodes CVSSYRQYDGYTF.

This clonotype was seen ten or more times. The V and J genes are TRBV6-1 and TRBJ2-7; TRBD1 is a possible D gene (6 bases). The V gene's germline CDR1 is MNHNS and CDR2 SASEGT. The CDR3 length is 14 residues. V was clipped by 6 bases and J by 1 base, with 13 bases between them. This CDR3 reads CASRSPGQSYEQYF. The CDR3, as DNA: TGTGCCAGCAGAAGCCCGGGACAATCCTACGAGCAGTACTTC.

The CDR3 reads CASSAGVWNEQYF. CDR3 coding DNA: TGTGCCAGCAGTGCGGGAGTCTGGAACGAGCAGTACTTC. The chain recombines TRBV27 with TRBJ2-7; 7 nucleotides match TRBD2. This CDR3 region has 13 residues. Trimming at V came to 5 bases and at J to 5 bases, leaving 6 bases not matched to a gene. Germline V CDR1 and CDR2: MNHEY, SMNVEV (reference sequence).

This clonotype was found many times. The chain links TRBV5-1 to TRBJ1-6; D is uncertain. Germline lookup yields CDR1 SGHRS and CDR2 YFSETQ. The CDR3 extends over 16 amino acids. V lost 4 bases, J lost 10 bases, and 21 bases lay in between. DNA for the CDR3: TGCGCCAGCAGCGCCTACGGTATTGGGCCCGCGTCACCCCTCCACTTT. Translated: CASSAYGIGPASPLHF. Using reference TRBV5-1 and TRBJ1-6 for the parts outside the CDR3, the full variable domain is KAGVTQTPRYLIKTRGQQVTLSCSPISGHRSVSWYQQTPGQGLQFLFEYFSETQRNKGNFPGRFSGRQFSNSRSEMNVSTLELGDSALYLCASSAYGIGPASPLHFGNGTRLTVT.

The chain has TRBV5-5 and TRBJ2-2; 11 bases are a match to TRBD1. CDR1 SGHKS and CDR2 YYEKEE come from the germline V gene (reference sequence). V lost 4 bases and J lost 4; bases outside the gene matches: 6. CDR3 length equals 16 residues. The CDR3 protein is CASSPRTGGGTGELFF. For the CDR3, the DNA is TGTGCCAGCAGCCCCCGGACAGGGGGCGGCACCGGGGAGCTGTTTTTT.